The 26 T cell receptor beta chains in this list originate from one sample, sequenced in a study of tumor-infiltrating lymphocytes in primary liver carcinoma. Between roughly 17 and 31 mg of unsorted bulk tissue served as the source from which RNA and DNA were co-extracted. Reverse transcription of 500 ng total RNA with a constant-region primer produced TCR beta cDNA. Slightly modified ARM-PCR, run as three nested multiplex PCR rounds, produced the TCR beta libraries. TRBV1-TRBV30 forward primers and a C-beta reverse primer were used in the first two PCR rounds, which each ran for nine to ten cycles. TCRdb called the multiplex PCR reads again in MiXCR, with one record for every CDR3 protein. The sample has about 120,000 distinct CDR3 sequences; approximately 71% are singletons. The specimen sequenced was tumor-adjacent normal liver tissue. The receptors shown here come from a woman aged 60-75 years with primary liver carcinoma and hepatitis B virus infection.

This clonotype was seen more than once but under ten times. A much larger clonotype is one base distant, so this may be a read error. The gene calls are TRBV6-1 and TRBJ2-7; 8 bases align to TRBD2. The CDR3 totals 17 residues. J lost 2 bases, V lost 6 bases, and 15 bases had no gene match. Germline assignment: CDR1 MNHNS and CDR2 SASEGT. CDR3 region: CASRRLPGLADAYEQYF. CDR3 DNA: TGTGCCAGCAGGAGATTACCAGGACTAGCCGATGCCTACGAGCAGTACTTC.

This clonotype showed up just a few times. Being one base from a much bigger clone, this may be a read error. Written as DNA, the CDR3 is TGTGCCAGCAGCTACCGGGGCCCGAGAAACAATGAGCAGTTCTTC. Its translation is CASSYRGPRNNEQFF. The chain uses TRBV5-5 and TRBJ2-1, with D perhaps TRBD1 or TRBD2 (5 bases each). V lost 3 bases and J 5 bases, leaving 15 bases between the germline ends. Germline V CDR1 and CDR2: SGHKS, YYEKEE (reference sequence). The CDR3 length is 15 residues.

Regarding this clonotype: A much larger clone lies one base from this, so it may be a read error. The chain couples TRBV10-1 to TRBJ2-5, with a possible D match to TRBD2 (6 bases). Germline CDR1 and CDR2: WNHNN and SYGVQD (reference sequence). The length of the CDR3 is 14 residues. The CDR3 sequence: CAGSEDTSLETQYF. The DNA for the CDR3 is TGCGCCGGCAGTGAGGATACTAGCTTGGAGACCCAGTACTTC.

This clonotype was detected only once. Given a much more abundant clone one base away, this may be a read error. The gene calls are TRBV28 and TRBJ2-7; D is possibly TRBD1 (5 bases). This CDR3 contains 12 residues. The germline CDR1 and CDR2 sequences are MDHEN and SYDVKM. CDR3 amino acids: CASSIDRNELYF. CDR3 coding DNA: TGTGCCAGCAGCATAGACAGAAACGAGCTGTACTTC.

In this sample, this clonotype turned up once. Being one base from a much bigger clone, this may be a read error. The chain couples TRBV5-1 to TRBJ1-5, with 7 nucleotides matching TRBD1. Trimming cost V 5 bases and J 1 base; bases outside gene matches: 3. The CDR3 has 14 residues. In germline, CDR1 is SGHRS, CDR2 YFSETQ. In nucleotides, the CDR3 is TGCGCCAGCAGAGGACAGGACAGCAATCAGCCCCAGCATTTT. Amino acids: CASRGQDSNQPQHF.

Comment on this clonotype: One end of the junction fails to match germline, which may point to a read error. This chain links TRBV11-2 with TRBJ2-1; D ambiguous. Germline-derived CDR1 and CDR2 are SGHAT and FQNNGV. The CDR3 totals 14 residues. CDR3 DNA: TGTGCGAGCAGCCAAGATCCGGACTACAATGAGCAGTTCTTC. Protein sequence: CASSQDPDYNEQFF.

Notes on this clonotype: This sequence may be a read error, since a much larger clone differs from it by one base. The final CDR3 position lacks the conserved phenylalanine or tryptophan, pointing to a likely read error. The chain recombines TRBV28 with TRBJ1-1; 8 bases are a match to TRBD1. The CDR3 length is 13 residues. V lost 6 bases, J lost 5 bases, and 5 bases stayed unmatched. Germline CDR1 reads MDHEN; CDR2 reads SYDVKM. Here the CDR3 reads CASRTGVWTEAFL. The CDR3 DNA reads TGTGCCAGCAGGACAGGGGTTTGGACTGAAGCTTTCTTG.

In regard to this clonotype: A clone one base away is much larger, so this may be a read error. V and J are TRBV5-1 and TRBJ2-3, with unresolved D. Germline V gives CDR1 SGHRS, CDR2 YFSETQ. The CDR3 runs to 12 residues. V lost 3 bases and J 3 bases, leaving 5 bases between the germline ends. The CDR3: CASSSLTDTQYF. CDR3 coding DNA: TGCGCCAGCAGCTCATTGACAGATACGCAGTATTTT.

Regarding this clonotype: Just one base apart from a much larger clone, this may be a read error. The chain employs TRBV12-3 or TRBV12-4 and TRBJ2-7, with D possibly TRBD1 on 7 matching bases. The CDR3 extends over 13 amino acids. CDR3 region: CASSFMQGGEQCF. DNA of the CDR3: TGTGCCAGCAGTTTTATGCAGGGGGGCGAGCAGTGCTTC.

Comments on this clonotype: Since the CDR3 does not end with the conserved phenylalanine or tryptophan, this likely comes from a read error. The V call is TRBV11-2, the J call TRBJ2-3; D possibly corresponds to TRBD2 (6 bases). CDR1 is SGHAT, CDR2 FQNNGV, per germline. The CDR3 is made up of 16 amino acids. This CDR3 reads CVSSSMSGSPTDTQYS. CDR3 DNA sequence: TGTGTCAGCAGCTCCATGTCCGGGAGCCCAACAGATACGCAGTATTCT.

This clonotype was found once. At one of its ends the junction is not consistent with the germline gene, which may arise from a read error. The chain couples TRBV6-6 to TRBJ2-7; no clear D. The CDR3 spans 13 residues. Germline CDR1 reads MNHNY; CDR2 reads SVGAGI (reference sequence). CDR3 sequence: CASSHMNSYEEYF. The CDR3 nucleotides are TGTGCCAGCAGTCACATGAACTCCTACGAGGAGTACTTC.

At least ten counts were recorded for this clonotype. The gene calls are TRBV29-1 and TRBJ2-1; D is uncertain. V was trimmed by 6 bases and J by 7 bases, leaving 10 bases between them. The CDR3 runs to 11 residues. Germline values: CDR1 SQVTM, CDR2 ANQGSEA. CDR3 DNA sequence: TGCAGCGTCTCGGTGGGGAATGAGCAGTTCTTC. Translated, it gives CSVSVGNEQFF.

Comments on this clonotype: The junction departs from the called germline gene at one end, perhaps through a read error. This rearrangement joins TRBV6-1 to TRBJ2-1, with D maybe TRBD1 (5 bases). The CDR3 is 13 residues long. Germline values: CDR1 MNHNS, CDR2 SASEGT. CDR3: CASSGAGISEQFF. For the CDR3, the DNA is TGTGCTAGCAGTGGAGCAGGGATCAGTGAGCAGTTCTTC.

The gene calls are TRBV6-5 and TRBJ1-1; D is unresolved. This CDR3 has 14 residues. Germline CDR1 and CDR2: MNHEY and SVGAGI. V was trimmed by 5 bases and J by 2 bases, leaving 12 bases between them. As DNA, the CDR3 is TGTGCCAGCAGTGCCGGGGTGGTCAACACTGAAGCTTTCTTT. Translated, it gives CASSAGVVNTEAFF.

Of note for this clonotype: A junction boundary mismatches the germline segment, possibly from a read error. This chain connects TRBV11-2 to TRBJ2-7; perhaps TRBD1 as D (6 bases). This CDR3 region has 15 residues. Germline lookup yields CDR1 SGHAT and CDR2 FQNNGV. The CDR3 loop is CDSSLNRALTYVQYF. CDR3 nucleotide sequence: TGTGACAGCAGCTTAAACAGGGCGTTAACCTACGTGCAGTACTTC.

This clonotype was seen many times. The rearrangement uses TRBV12-3 or TRBV12-4 and TRBJ1-5, with D possibly matching TRBD1 (5 bases). The CDR3 consists of 14 residues. V was cut by 5 bases and J by 5 bases, with 13 bases left in between. The CDR3 here is CASSLIRADQPQHF. CDR3 DNA sequence: TGTGCCAGCAGTCTAATCAGGGCCGATCAGCCCCAGCATTTT.

To note about this clonotype: Lacking the conserved final phenylalanine or tryptophan, this CDR3 likely reflects a read error. The DNA is left out, because the CDR3 cannot be placed on it with certainty; the CDR3 is given as TCRdb lists it. This sequence joins TRBV19 and TRBJ2-4; TRBD2, the table's D call, was not compared with the DNA. Germline V gene lookup returns CDR1 LNHDA and CDR2 SQIVND (reference sequence). Both ends counted, the CDR3 spans 11 residues. CDR3 loop: CASRSGLPYSN.

Comment on this clonotype: The CDR3 ends on some other residue instead of the conserved phenylalanine or tryptophan, so this is likely a read error. The chain employs TRBV12-5 and TRBJ2-2; possible D gene TRBD1, 5 bases. Germline CDR1 is LGHNT and CDR2 is FRNRAP. With 6 bases removed from V and 4 bases from J, the gap between germline ends came to 15 bases. The CDR3 contains 15 residues. CDR3 bases: TGTGCTAGTGGCCAGGGCAGAATTAGCACCGGGGAGCTGTTTGTT. Residues: CASGQGRISTGELFV.

V and J are TRBV28 and TRBJ2-7, with TRBD1 as a possible D gene (5 bases). Germline CDR1 MDHEN, CDR2 SYDVKM. V gave up 3 bases and J gave up 0 bases, with 9 bases separating them. CDR3 length: 14 residues. The CDR3 nucleotides are TGTGCCAGCAGTTTCCGACAGAGCTCCTACGAGCAGTACTTC. Amino acids: CASSFRQSSYEQYF.

A word on this clonotype: A single base separates this from a much larger clone, so it may be a read error. The V call is TRBV5-1, the J call TRBJ1-5; D is possibly TRBD1 (5 bases). Trimming stripped 4 bases from V and 5 bases from J, with 13 bases between. In germline, CDR1 is SGHRS, CDR2 YFSETQ. The CDR3 has 14 residues. The CDR3 nucleotides are TGCGCCAGCAGCGTATCAGGGAGGGATCAGCCCCAGCATTTT. This encodes CASSVSGRDQPQHF.

With respect to this clonotype: The limits of the CDR3 on the DNA are not certain, so only TCRdb's listed CDR3 is given. The rearrangement uses TRBV12-3 or TRBV12-4 and TRBJ2-7. 16 amino acids form the CDR3, both terminal residues included. The CDR3 region is CASGVASGTSTYEHYF.

On this clonotype itself: At one end, the junction sequence differs from germline, possibly due to a read error. The chain employs TRBV11-3 and TRBJ2-5; D not certain. Germline CDR1 and CDR2: SGHNT and YENEEA. This CDR3 has 12 amino acids. The CDR3 DNA sequence: TGTGCAAGCAGTTTAGACGCAGAGACCCAGTACTTC. Translating it yields CASSLDAETQYF. The complete variable domain, with remaining parts taken from reference TRBV11-3 and TRBJ2-5, reads EAGVVQSPRYKIIEKKQPVAFWCNPISGHNTLYWYLQNLGQGPELLIRYENEEAVDDSQLPKDRFSAERLKGVDSTLKIQPAELGDSAVYLCASSLDAETQYFGPGTRLLVL.

This clonotype was observed many times. The CDR3 DNA is TGTGCCAGCAGCTTTTCCAGTTCAGAGACCCAGTACTTC. This codes for CASSFSSSETQYF. This rearrangement joins TRBV7-9 to TRBJ2-5; D ambiguous. Germline V CDR1 and CDR2: SEHNR, FQNEAQ (reference sequence). Trimming pared 3 bases from V and 4 bases from J, leaving 9 bases between. The CDR3 runs to 13 residues.

The J gene is TRBJ1-1, the V gene TRBV6-5, with a tentative D call TRBD1 (6 bases). V was pared by 2 bases and J by 5 bases, with 18 bases between. CDR1 and CDR2 from the germline V gene are MNHEY and SVGAGI. The length of the CDR3 is 16 residues. Here the CDR3 DNA reads TGTGCCAGCAGTTACGGGGGCAGCGGAAGAGGAACTGAAGCTTTCTTT. It codes for CASSYGGSGRGTEAFF.

The chain links TRBV29-1 to TRBJ2-1; 7 bases align to TRBD2. This CDR3 contains 19 residues. Germline V gives CDR1 SQVTM, CDR2 ANQGSEA. J lost 1 base, V lost 2 bases, and 17 bases had no gene match. The CDR3 protein is CSVERSLASGMGSYNEQFF. CDR3 nucleotide sequence: TGCAGCGTTGAAAGGTCCCTGGCTAGCGGAATGGGATCCTACAATGAGCAGTTCTTC.

This clonotype has only a few counts. V gene TRBV7-3 combines with J gene TRBJ2-1; possible D gene TRBD2, 5 bases. Germline V CDR1 and CDR2: SGHTA, FQGTGA. The CDR3 consists of 15 residues. V lost 6 bases, J lost 4 bases, and 16 bases lay in between. This chain's CDR3 is CASSSGPAVYNEQFF. CDR3 DNA sequence: TGTGCCAGCAGTTCCGGACCAGCGGTTTACAATGAGCAGTTCTTC.